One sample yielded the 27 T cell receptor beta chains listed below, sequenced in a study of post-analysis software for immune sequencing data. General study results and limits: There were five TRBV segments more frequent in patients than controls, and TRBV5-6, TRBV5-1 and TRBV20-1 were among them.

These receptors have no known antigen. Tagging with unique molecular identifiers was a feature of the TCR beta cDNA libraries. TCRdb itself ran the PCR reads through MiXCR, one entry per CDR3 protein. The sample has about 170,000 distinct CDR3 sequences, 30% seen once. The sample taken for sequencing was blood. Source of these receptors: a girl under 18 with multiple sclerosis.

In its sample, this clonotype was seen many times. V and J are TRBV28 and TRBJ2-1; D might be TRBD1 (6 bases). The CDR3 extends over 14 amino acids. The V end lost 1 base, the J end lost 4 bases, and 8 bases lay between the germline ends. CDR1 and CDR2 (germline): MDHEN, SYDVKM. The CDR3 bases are TGTGCCAGCAGTTTATACGGACAGTACAATGAGCAGTTCTTC. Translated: CASSLYGQYNEQFF.

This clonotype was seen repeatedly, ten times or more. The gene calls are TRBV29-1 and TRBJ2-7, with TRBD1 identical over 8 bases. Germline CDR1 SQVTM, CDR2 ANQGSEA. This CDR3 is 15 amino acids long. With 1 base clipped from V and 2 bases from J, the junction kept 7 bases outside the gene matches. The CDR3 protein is CSVEAAGQDTYEQYF. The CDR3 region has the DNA TGCAGCGTTGAAGCGGCGGGACAGGACACCTACGAGCAGTACTTC.

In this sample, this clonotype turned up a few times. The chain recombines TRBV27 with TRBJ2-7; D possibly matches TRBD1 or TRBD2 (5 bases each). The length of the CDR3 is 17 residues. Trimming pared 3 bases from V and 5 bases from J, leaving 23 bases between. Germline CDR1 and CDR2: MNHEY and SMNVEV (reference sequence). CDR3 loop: CASSFIEGPLRGNEQYF. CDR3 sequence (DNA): TGTGCCAGCAGTTTTATTGAGGGACCGTTAAGGGGTAACGAGCAGTACTTC.

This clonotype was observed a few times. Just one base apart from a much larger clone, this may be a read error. CDR3 sequence (DNA): TGCGCCAGCAGCCAACGCCAGACAGGGTGGGACACAGATACGCAGTATTTT. Translating it yields CASSQRQTGWDTDTQYF. The J gene is TRBJ2-3, the V gene TRBV4-1, with 7 bases fitting TRBD1. The CDR3 consists of 17 residues. V trimming: 2 bases; J trimming: 2 bases; junction bases outside the gene matches: 10. Looked up from germline, CDR1 is MGHRA and CDR2 is YSYEKL.

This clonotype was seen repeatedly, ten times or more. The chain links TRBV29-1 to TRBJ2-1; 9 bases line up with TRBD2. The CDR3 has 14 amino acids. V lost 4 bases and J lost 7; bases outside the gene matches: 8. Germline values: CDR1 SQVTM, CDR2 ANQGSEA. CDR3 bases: TGCAGCGTTGCCCCGGGACTAGCAGAGAATGAGCAGTTCTTC. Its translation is CSVAPGLAENEQFF.

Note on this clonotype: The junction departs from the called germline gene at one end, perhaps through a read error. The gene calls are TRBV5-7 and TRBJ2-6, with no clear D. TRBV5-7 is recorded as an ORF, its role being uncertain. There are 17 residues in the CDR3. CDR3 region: CASSKSSTKLEANVRTF. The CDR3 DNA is TGTGCCAGCAGCAAATCCTCTACCAAGCTCGAGGCCAACGTCCGGACTTTC.

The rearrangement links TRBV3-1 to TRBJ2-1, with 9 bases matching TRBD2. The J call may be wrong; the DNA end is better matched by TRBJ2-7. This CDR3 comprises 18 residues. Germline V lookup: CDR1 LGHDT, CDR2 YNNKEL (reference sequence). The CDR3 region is CASSQDLYTSGHDNEQYF. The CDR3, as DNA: TGTGCCAGCAGCCAAGATCTATATACTAGCGGGCATGACAATGAGCAGTACTTC.

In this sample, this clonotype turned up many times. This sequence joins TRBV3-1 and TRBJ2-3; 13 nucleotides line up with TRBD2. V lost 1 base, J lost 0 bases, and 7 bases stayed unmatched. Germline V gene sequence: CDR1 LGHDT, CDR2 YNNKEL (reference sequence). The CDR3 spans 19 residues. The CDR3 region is CASSQGLAGGSVSTDTQYF. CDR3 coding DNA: TGTGCCAGCAGCCAAGGACTAGCGGGAGGCTCGGTTAGCACAGATACGCAGTATTTT.

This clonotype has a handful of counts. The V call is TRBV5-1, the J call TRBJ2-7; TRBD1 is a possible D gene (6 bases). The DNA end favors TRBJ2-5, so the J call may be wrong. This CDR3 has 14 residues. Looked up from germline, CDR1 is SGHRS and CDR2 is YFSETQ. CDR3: CASSSRTDQETQYF. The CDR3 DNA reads TGCGCCAGCAGCTCGAGGACAGATCAAGAGACCCAGTACTTC.

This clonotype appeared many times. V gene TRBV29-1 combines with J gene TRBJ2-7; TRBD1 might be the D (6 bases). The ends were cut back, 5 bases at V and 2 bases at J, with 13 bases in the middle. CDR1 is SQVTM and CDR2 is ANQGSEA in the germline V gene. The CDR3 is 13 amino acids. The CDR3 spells CSVSRQATYEQYF. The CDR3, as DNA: TGCAGCGTTTCGCGACAGGCCACCTACGAGCAGTACTTC.

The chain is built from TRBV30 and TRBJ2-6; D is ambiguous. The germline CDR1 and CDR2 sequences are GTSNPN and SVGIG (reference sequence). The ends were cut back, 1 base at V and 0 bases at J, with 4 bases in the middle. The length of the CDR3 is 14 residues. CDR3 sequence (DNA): TGTGCCTGGAGTGGTGACTCTGGGGCCAACGTCCTGACTTTC. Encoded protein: CAWSGDSGANVLTF.

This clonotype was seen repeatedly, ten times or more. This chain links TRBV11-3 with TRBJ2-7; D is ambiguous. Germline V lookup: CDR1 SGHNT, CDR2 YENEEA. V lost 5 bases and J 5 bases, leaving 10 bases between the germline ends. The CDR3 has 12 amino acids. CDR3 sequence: CASSLGAHEQYF. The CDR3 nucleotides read TGTGCCAGCAGCCTCGGAGCCCACGAGCAGTACTTC.

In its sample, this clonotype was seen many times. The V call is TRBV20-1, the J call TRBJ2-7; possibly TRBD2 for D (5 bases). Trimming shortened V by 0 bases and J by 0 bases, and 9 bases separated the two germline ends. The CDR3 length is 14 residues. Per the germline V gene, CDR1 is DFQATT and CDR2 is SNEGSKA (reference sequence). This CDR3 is CSARDLEGSYEQYF. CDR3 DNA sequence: TGCAGTGCTAGAGATTTAGAGGGCTCCTACGAGCAGTACTTC.

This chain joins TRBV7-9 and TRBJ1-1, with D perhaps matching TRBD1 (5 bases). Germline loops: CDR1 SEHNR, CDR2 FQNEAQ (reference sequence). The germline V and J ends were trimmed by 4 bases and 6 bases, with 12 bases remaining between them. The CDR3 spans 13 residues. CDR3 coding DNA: TGTGCCAGCAGCTGGGGCTCTAACGCTGAAGCTTTCTTT. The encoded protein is CASSWGSNAEAFF.

CDR3 sequence (DNA): TGCGCCAGCAGGGGGGGGAGACCCTCTGGGGCCAACGTCCTGACTTTC. Translated: CASRGGRPSGANVLTF. The chain couples TRBV10-2 to TRBJ2-6; 7 nucleotides align to TRBD2. The CDR3 contains 16 residues. The germline CDR1 and CDR2 sequences are WSHSY and SAAADI. Losses at the gene ends were 6 bases for V and 0 bases for J; bases not matched to a gene: 5.

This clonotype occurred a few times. CDR3 sequence (DNA): TGTGCCAGCAGCAAAGGACTAGCTAACACAGATACGCAGTATTTT. Its protein is CASSKGLANTDTQYF. This chain uses TRBV2 with TRBJ2-3; 8 bases agree with TRBD2. Germline values: CDR1 SNHLY, CDR2 FYNNEI. The CDR3 loop spans 15 amino acids. V trimming: 6 bases; J trimming: 2 bases; junction bases outside the gene matches: 7. The variable domain in full, completed from reference TRBV2 and TRBJ2-3, reads EPEVTQTPSHQVTQMGQEVILRCVPISNHLYFYWYRQILGQKVEFLVSFYNNEISEKSEIFDDQFSVERPDGSNFTLKIRSTKLEDSAMYFCASSKGLANTDTQYFGPGTRLTVL.

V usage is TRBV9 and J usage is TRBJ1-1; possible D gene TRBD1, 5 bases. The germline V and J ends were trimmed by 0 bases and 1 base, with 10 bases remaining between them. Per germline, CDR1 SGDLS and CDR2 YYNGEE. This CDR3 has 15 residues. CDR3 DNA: TGTGCCAGCAGCGTAGAAGGGACGGCGAACACTGAAGCTTTCTTT. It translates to CASSVEGTANTEAFF.

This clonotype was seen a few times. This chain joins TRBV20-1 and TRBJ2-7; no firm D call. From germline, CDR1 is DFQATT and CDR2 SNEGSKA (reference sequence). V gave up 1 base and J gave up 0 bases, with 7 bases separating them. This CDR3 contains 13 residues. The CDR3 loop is CSARVGSSYEQYF. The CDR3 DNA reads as TGCAGTGCTAGAGTGGGAAGCTCCTACGAGCAGTACTTC.

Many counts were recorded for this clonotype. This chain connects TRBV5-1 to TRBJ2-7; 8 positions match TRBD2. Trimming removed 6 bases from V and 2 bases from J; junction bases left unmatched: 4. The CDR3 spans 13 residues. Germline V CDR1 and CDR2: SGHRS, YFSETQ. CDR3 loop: CASTAGGTYEQYF. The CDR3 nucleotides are TGCGCCAGCACTGCGGGAGGAACCTACGAGCAGTACTTC.

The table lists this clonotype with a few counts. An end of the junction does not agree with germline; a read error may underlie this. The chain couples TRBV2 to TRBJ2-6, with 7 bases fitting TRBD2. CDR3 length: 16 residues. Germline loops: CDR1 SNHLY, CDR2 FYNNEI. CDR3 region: CASSRTGRTGANVRTF. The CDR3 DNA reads TGTGCCAGCAGCAGGACCGGGAGGACCGGGGCCAACGTCCGGACTTTC.

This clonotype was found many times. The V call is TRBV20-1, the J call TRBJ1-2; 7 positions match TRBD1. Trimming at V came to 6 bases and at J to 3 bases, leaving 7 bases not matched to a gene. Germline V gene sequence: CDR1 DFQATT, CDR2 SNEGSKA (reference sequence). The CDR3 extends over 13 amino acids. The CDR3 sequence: CSAPTGLDYGYTF. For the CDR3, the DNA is TGCAGTGCGCCGACAGGGCTCGACTATGGCTACACCTTC.

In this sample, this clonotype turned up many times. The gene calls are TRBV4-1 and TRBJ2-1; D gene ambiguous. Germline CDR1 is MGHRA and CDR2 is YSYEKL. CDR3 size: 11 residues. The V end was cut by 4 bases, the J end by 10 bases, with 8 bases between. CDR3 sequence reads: CASSPGYEQFF. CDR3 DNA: TGCGCCAGCAGCCCCGGCTACGAGCAGTTCTTC.

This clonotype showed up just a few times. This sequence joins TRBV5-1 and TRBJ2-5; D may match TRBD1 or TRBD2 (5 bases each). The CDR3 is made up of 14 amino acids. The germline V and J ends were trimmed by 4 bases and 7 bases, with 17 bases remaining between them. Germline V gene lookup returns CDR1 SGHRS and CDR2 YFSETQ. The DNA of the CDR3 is TGCGCCAGCAGCGCCGGGGACGGTTCCCCGACCCAGTACTTC. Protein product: CASSAGDGSPTQYF.

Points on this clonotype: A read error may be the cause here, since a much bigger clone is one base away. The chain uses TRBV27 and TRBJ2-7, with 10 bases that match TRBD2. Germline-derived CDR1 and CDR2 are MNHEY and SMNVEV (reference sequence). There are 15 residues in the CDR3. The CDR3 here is CASSSPSGSSCEQYF. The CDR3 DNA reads TGTGCCAGCAGTTCCCCTAGCGGGAGTTCCTGCGAGCAGTACTTC.

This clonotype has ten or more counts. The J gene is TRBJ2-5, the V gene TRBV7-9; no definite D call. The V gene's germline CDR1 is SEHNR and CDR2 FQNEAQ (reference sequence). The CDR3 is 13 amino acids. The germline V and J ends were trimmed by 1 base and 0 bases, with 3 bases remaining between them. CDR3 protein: CASSLGHQETQYF. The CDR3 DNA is TGTGCCAGCAGCTTAGGACACCAAGAGACCCAGTACTTC. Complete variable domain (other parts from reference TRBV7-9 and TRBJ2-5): DTGVSQNPRHKITKRGQNVTFRCDPISEHNRLYWYRQTLGQGPEFLTYFQNEAQLEKSRLLSDRFSAERPKGSFSTLEIQRTEQGDSAMYLCASSLGHQETQYFGPGTRLLVL.

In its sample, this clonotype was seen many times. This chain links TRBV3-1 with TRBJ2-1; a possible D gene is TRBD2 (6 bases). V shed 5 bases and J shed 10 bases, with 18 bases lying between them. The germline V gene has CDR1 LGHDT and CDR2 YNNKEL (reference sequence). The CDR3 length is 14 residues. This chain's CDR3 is CASSSQNRLGEQFF. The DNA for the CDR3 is TGTGCCAGCAGCTCCCAGAATAGACTAGGGGAGCAGTTCTTC.

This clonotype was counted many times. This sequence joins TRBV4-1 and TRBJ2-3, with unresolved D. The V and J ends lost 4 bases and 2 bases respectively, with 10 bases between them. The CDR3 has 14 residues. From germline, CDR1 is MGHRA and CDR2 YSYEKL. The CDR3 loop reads CASSPTLVTDTQYF. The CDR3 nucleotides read TGCGCCAGCAGCCCTACCTTAGTCACAGATACGCAGTATTTT.